Listed below are T cell receptor beta chains from one sample, sequenced in a study of T cells expressing NK-cell markers. TCRdb re-analyzed the 5' RACE reads; it lists each CDR3 protein once, without DNA. Recorded here are some 460,000 distinct CDR3 sequences; the top ten clones represent over 1.1%. The sample was blood T cells: a sorted CD56 or NKG2C T cell subset, CD4+ or CD8+ T cells, or bulk PBMC T cells (not recorded which). The origin of the receptors is a woman between 45 and 65 years old in good health. Both conserved end residues are part of each CDR3. Each record gives: J gene, V gene, CDR3 protein.

TRBJ1-5 | TRBV24-1 | CATSGHRVNQPQHF
TRBJ1-1 | TRBV10-2 | CASTSRTATNTEAFF
TRBJ2-1 | TRBV5-1 | CASSLGPAGRYYNEQFF
TRBJ1-1 | TRBV3-1 | CASSQDLWTVEAFF
TRBJ2-1 | TRBV3-1 | CASSQVGGANSYNEQFF
TRBJ2-5 | TRBV4-2 | CASSQELAKETQYF
TRBJ2-2 | TRBV6-5 | CASSYLQAGGSGWDGELFF
TRBJ1-2 | TRBV11-2 | CASSRRGFRGYTF
TRBJ1-1 | TRBV6-5 | CASSYRDSNFEAFF
TRBJ2-7 | TRBV15 | CATSRGSSGEQYF
TRBJ2-1 | TRBV6-5 | CASSYVAWAGEQFF
TRBJ2-1 | TRBV29-1 | CSVARDGWHEQFF
TRBJ1-5 | TRBV21-1 | CASSLTPTGGAYQPQHF
TRBJ2-1 | TRBV27 | CASSRTSGYNNEQFF
TRBJ1-1 | TRBV25-1 | CASSARASGTEAFF
TRBJ1-4 | TRBV2 | CASKPSINEKLFF
TRBJ1-5 | TRBV20-1 | CSARAVNRGDSNQPQHF
TRBJ1-2 | TRBV24-1 | CATTNRGINGYTF